This TCR beta chain was recorded in a study of CD4+ T cells in melanoma. Germline CDR1 reads MNHEY; CDR2 reads SVGAGI. The ends were cut back, 8 bases at V and 2 bases at J, with 12 bases in the middle. CDR3 length: 13 amino acids. Measured with immunoSEQ multiplex PCR; TCRdb has only the in-frame clones, and not every one. This repertoire shows roughly 120,000 clones, approximately 92% found once; its top ten account for roughly 3.1%. This clone was observed a single time. The antigen remains undetermined. Points from the study as a whole: A reported correlation linked neoantigen-specific CD4+ T cells to CD8+, macrophage and B cell function.

Sequences were obtained from peripheral blood. The rearrangement uses TRBV6-5 and TRBJ2-5, with D tentatively TRBD2 (7 bases). The source of this sequence is a human donor with melanoma. This CDR3 reads CASGGGGQETQYF. The CDR3 nucleotides are TGTGCCAGCGGAGGGGGAGGGCAAGAGACCCAGTACTTC.